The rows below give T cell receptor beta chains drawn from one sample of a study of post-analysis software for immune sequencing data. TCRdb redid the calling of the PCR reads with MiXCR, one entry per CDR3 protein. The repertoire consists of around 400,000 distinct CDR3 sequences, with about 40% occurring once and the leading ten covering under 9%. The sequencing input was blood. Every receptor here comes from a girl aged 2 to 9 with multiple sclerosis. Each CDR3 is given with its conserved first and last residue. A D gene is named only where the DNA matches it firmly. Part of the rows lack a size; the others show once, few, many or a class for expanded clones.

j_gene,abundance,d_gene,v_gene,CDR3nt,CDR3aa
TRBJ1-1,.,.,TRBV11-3,TGTGCCAGCAGCCGGGACATAGGAGGTGAAGCTTTCTTT,CASSRDIGGEAFF
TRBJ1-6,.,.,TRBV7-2,TGTGCCAGCAGCGGCCCCACCAACGAAGCTCAATTCACGGCCCTCCACTTT,CASSGPTNEAQFTALHF
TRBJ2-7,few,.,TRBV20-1,TGCAGTGCTAGTCAGGGGAGCTCCTACGAGCAGTACTTC,CSASQGSSYEQYF
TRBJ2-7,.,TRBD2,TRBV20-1,TGCAGCGCTAGGAAAGCGGGGGACCTATCCTACGAGCAGTACTTC,CSARKAGDLSYEQYF
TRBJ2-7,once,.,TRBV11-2,TGTGCCAGCAGCCCGATAATCTCGGACTACGAGCAGTACTTC,CASSPIISDYEQYF
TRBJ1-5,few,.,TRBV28,TGTGCCAGCGGCGGCAATCAGCCCCAGCATTTT,CASGGNQPQHF
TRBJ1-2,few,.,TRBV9,TGTGCCAGCAGCGTAGCCGCAGGGCGGCATGGCTACACCTTC,CASSVAAGRHGYTF
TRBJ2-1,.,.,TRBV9,TGTGCCAGCAACGTAGCTTCCGGGTCCTCCTACAATGAGCAGTTCTTC,CASNVASGSSYNEQFF
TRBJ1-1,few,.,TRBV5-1,TGCGCCAGCAGCCTGCTCCCGGGGGGGGAGGTCACTGAAGCTTTCTTT,CASSLLPGGEVTEAFF
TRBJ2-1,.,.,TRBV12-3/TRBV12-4,TGTGCCAGCAGTTTAGGACATCTGGCCAATGAGCAGTTCTTC,CASSLGHLANEQFF
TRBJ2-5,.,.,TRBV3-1,TGTGCCAGCAGCCAAGTACGAGCAGGGGTTCTTAAAGAGACCCAGTACTTC,CASSQVRAGVLKETQYF
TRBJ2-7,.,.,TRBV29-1,TGCAGCGTGGGGGACGGACCCTACGAGCAGTACTTC,CSVGDGPYEQYF
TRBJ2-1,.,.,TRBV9,TGTGCCAGCAGCGTGAGTCCCACGAATACTTACAATGAGCAGTTCTTC,CASSVSPTNTYNEQFF
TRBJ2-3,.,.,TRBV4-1,TGCGCCAGCAGCCAAGAGATGCGCGGCGCCCTCCGGGGTCCCACAGATACGCAGTATTTT,CASSQEMRGALRGPTDTQYF
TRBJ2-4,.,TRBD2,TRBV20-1,TGCAGTGTTCTAATAGCGGGTCTAGCCAAAAACATTCAGTACTTC,CSVLIAGLAKNIQYF
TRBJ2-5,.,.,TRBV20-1,TGCAGTGCCCCCTTTAAAAGCCACTCAGAGACCCAGTACTTC,CSAPFKSHSETQYF